The clone carrying this T cell receptor (beta chain) showed up just once. The sample originates from a study of PD-L1 blockade in urothelial cancer. As for the study in general: A median blood sample held around 150,000 T cells and about 89,000 unique TCRs.

Sequencing was performed with immunoSEQ multiplex PCR; in TCRdb, only in-frame clones are kept and a portion is missing. Of about 48,000 clones in the sample, 86% are singletons; the top ten hold more than 9%. The sample's time point: peripheral blood 6 weeks after treatment start. This TCR derives from a man aged 60 to 69 with urothelial cancer. This material consisted of PBMCs, taken around atezolizumab (anti-PD-L1) treatment.

The CDR3 nucleotides read TGTGCCAGCAGTTTATGGGCCAGGGCTAGCACAGATACGCAGTATTTT. Translation: CASSLWARASTDTQYF. This sequence joins TRBV27 and TRBJ2-3, with TRBD1 as a possible D gene (5 bases). V was trimmed by 1 base and J by 0 bases, leaving 11 bases between them. CDR1 is MNHEY and CDR2 is SMNVEV in the germline V gene (reference sequence). CDR3 length: 16 amino acids.